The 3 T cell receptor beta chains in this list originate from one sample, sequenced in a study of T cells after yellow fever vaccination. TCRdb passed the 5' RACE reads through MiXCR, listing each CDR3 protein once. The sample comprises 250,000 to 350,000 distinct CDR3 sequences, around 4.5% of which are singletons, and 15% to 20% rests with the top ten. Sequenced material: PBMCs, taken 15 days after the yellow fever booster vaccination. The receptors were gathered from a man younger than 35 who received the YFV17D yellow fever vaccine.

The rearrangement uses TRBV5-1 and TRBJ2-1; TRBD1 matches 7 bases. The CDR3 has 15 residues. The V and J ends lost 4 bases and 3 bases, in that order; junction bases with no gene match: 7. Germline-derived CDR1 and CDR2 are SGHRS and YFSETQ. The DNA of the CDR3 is TGCGCCAGCAGCCCAGCCGGGGACAGCTACAATGAGCAGTTCTTC. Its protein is CASSPAGDSYNEQFF.

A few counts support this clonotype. CDR3 coding DNA: TGCGCCAGCAGCCAACCGACTAGCGGGGCCTACGAGCAGTACTTC. Its translation is CASSQPTSGAYEQYF. The chain recombines TRBV4-1 with TRBJ2-7; 11 bases map to TRBD2. The V gene end was trimmed by 2 bases and the J gene end by 2 bases; junction bases not matched to a gene: 2. From germline, CDR1 is MGHRA and CDR2 YSYEKL. CDR3 size: 15 residues.

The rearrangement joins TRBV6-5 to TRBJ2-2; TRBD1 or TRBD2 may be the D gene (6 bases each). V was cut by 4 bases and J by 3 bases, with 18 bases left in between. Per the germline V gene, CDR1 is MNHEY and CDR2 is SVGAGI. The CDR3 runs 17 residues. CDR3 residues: CASSSRSRGGDTGELFF. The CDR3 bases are TGTGCCAGCAGTTCCCGAAGCAGGGGCGGGGACACCGGGGAGCTGTTTTTT.